These 13 T cell receptor beta chains came from one sample sequenced in a study of early T cells in non-severe SARS-CoV-2 infection. MiXCR, run by TCRdb on the 5' RACE reads, gives a single entry per CDR3 protein. This table has roughly 29,000 distinct CDR3 sequences, approximately 5.6% appearing once. The specimen was whole blood. The receptors shown here come from an adult who was a healthcare worker with PCR-confirmed SARS-CoV-2 infection or an uninfected control (not recorded which).

This clonotype was observed many times. This chain links TRBV11-2 with TRBJ2-3; 7 nucleotides match TRBD1. Germline V CDR1 and CDR2: SGHAT, FQNNGV. The junction had 7 bases not matched to a gene; V was cut back by 5 bases and J by 2 bases. There are 15 residues in the CDR3. This CDR3 reads CASSQTGTATDTQYF. CDR3 DNA: TGTGCCAGCAGCCAAACGGGGACAGCCACAGATACGCAGTATTTT. Based on the CDR3 plus reference TRBV11-2 and TRBJ2-3, the full variable domain is EAGVAQSPRYKIIEKRQSVAFWCNPISGHATLYWYQQILGQGPKLLIQFQNNGVVDDSQLPKDRFSAERLKGVDSTLKIQPAKLEDSAVYLCASSQTGTATDTQYFGPGTRLTVL.

This clonotype was picked up many times. V usage is TRBV19 and J usage is TRBJ1-1, with 9 bases fitting TRBD1. V shed 4 bases, J shed 0 bases, and the junction held 0 bases outside the gene matches. Germline V gives CDR1 LNHDA, CDR2 SQIVND (reference sequence). This CDR3 is 14 amino acids long. CDR3 loop: CASSRDRVNTEAFF. In DNA, the CDR3 is TGTGCCAGTAGTAGGGACAGGGTGAACACTGAAGCTTTCTTT.

This clonotype was counted only a few times. The gene calls are TRBV11-2 and TRBJ1-5; D remains unclear. This CDR3 is 13 amino acids long. Between the trimmed V and J ends, which lost 4 bases and 1 base, there was a span of 5 bases. Germline CDR1 reads SGHAT; CDR2 reads FQNNGV. For the CDR3, the DNA is TGTGCCAGCAGCTCGATGAGCAATCAGCCCCAGCATTTT. This gives the protein CASSSMSNQPQHF.

This clonotype was counted many times. This chain links TRBV7-8 with TRBJ1-5; TRBD1 aligns across 7 bases. Looked up from germline, CDR1 is SGHVS and CDR2 is FQNEAQ. J lost 0 bases, V lost 4 bases, and 9 bases had no gene match. The CDR3 runs 17 residues. For the CDR3, the DNA is TGTGCCAGCAGCTCCGGCCAGGGACAGTATAGCAATCAGCCCCAGCATTTT. It yields the protein CASSSGQGQYSNQPQHF.

This clonotype was detected ten times or more. CDR3 amino acids: CASSSGQGRGYTF. DNA of the CDR3: TGTGCCAGCAGCTCCGGACAGGGGAGAGGCTACACCTTC. V usage is TRBV7-2 and J usage is TRBJ1-2; 9 nucleotides line up with TRBD1. CDR3 size: 13 residues. V lost 4 bases and J lost 8; bases outside the gene matches: 5. Germline CDR1 and CDR2: SGHTA and FQGNSA.

This clonotype has ten or more counts. The V call is TRBV9, the J call TRBJ1-2; 9 positions agree with TRBD1. The CDR3 is 15 amino acids. J lost 4 bases, V lost 0 bases, and 4 bases had no gene match. Germline V gene sequence: CDR1 SGDLS, CDR2 YYNGEE. CDR3 DNA sequence: TGTGCCAGCAGCGTAGATGGACAGGGGAGCTATGGCTACACCTTC. Translating gives CASSVDGQGSYGYTF.

This clonotype came up many times. V and J are TRBV7-2 and TRBJ2-1, with TRBD2 as a possible D gene (6 bases). Trimming stripped 5 bases from V and 12 bases from J, with 20 bases between. This CDR3 comprises 14 residues. Germline CDR1 SGHTA, CDR2 FQGNSA. The CDR3 region is CASSPTSYTPSQFF. The CDR3 bases are TGTGCCAGCAGCCCAACTAGCTACACCCCCTCGCAGTTCTTC.

This clonotype was counted many times. This sequence joins TRBV20-1 and TRBJ2-7; D is possibly TRBD1 (6 bases). Germline CDR1 reads DFQATT; CDR2 reads SNEGSKA (reference sequence). The CDR3 has 13 amino acids. V was pared by 4 bases and J by 3 bases, with 13 bases between. CDR3 protein: CSATAQGNYEQYF. For the CDR3, the DNA is TGCAGTGCTACCGCCCAGGGGAACTACGAGCAGTACTTC.

This clonotype was recorded at least ten times. This chain joins TRBV20-1 and TRBJ2-5; TRBD2 matches 10 bases. This CDR3 has 15 residues. With 2 bases clipped from V and 4 bases from J, the junction kept 7 bases outside the gene matches. Germline V CDR1 and CDR2: DFQATT, SNEGSKA (reference sequence). Here the CDR3 DNA reads TGCAGTGCTAGAATAGCGGGAGGCCCTAGAGAGACCCAGTACTTC. The encoded protein is CSARIAGGPRETQYF.

This clonotype has at least ten counts. This CDR3 is CASSFKAVWTGSYGYTF. The CDR3 DNA reads TGTGCCAGCAGCTTTAAGGCGGTCTGGACAGGGAGCTATGGCTACACCTTC. The J gene is TRBJ1-2, the V gene TRBV7-2, with 8 bases matching TRBD1. This CDR3 comprises 17 residues. Germline CDR1 is SGHTA and CDR2 is FQGNSA. V shed 3 bases and J 4 bases; nucleotides not matched to a gene: 13.

The table lists this clonotype with many counts. This rearrangement joins TRBV6-5 to TRBJ1-1; the D gene is possibly TRBD1 (5 bases). The V and J ends lost 6 bases and 5 bases respectively, with 16 bases between them. The CDR3 contains 14 residues. Germline V gene lookup returns CDR1 MNHEY and CDR2 SVGAGI. CDR3 sequence reads: CASRARGFGTEAFF. In DNA, the CDR3 is TGTGCCAGCAGGGCGAGGGGTTTCGGGACTGAAGCTTTCTTT.

This clonotype has a count of ten or more. The chain uses TRBV7-9 and TRBJ1-6; tentative D call: TRBD1 (6 bases). This CDR3 is built from 15 residues. Germline-derived CDR1 and CDR2 are SEHNR and FQNEAQ (reference sequence). The CDR3 bases are TGTGCAACCGGGGCAGGGGTTACCTATAATTCACCCCTCCACTTT. The encoded protein is CATGAGVTYNSPLHF.

At least ten counts were recorded for this clonotype. The V and J genes are TRBV27 and TRBJ2-5, with a tentative D call TRBD2 (5 bases). CDR1 is MNHEY and CDR2 is SMNVEV in the germline V gene (reference sequence). The ends were cut back, 2 bases at V and 4 bases at J, with 8 bases in the middle. The CDR3 is 13 residues long. The CDR3 DNA reads TGTGCCAGCAGTTTACTCGGAGGAGAGACCCAGTACTTC. Encoded protein: CASSLLGGETQYF.